The 5 T cell receptor beta chains below come from one sample, sequenced in a study of regulatory T cells in long-lasting Graves disease. In building TCR beta libraries, iRepertoire HTBI primers were used together with Arm-PCR of CDR3 regions. TCRdb passed the multiplex PCR reads through MiXCR, listing each CDR3 protein once. The sample lists 350,000 to 400,000 distinct CDR3 sequences, under 20% occurring once. Noted time point: newly diagnosed GD, antithyroid drugs for less than 3 months. The TCR library used RNA extracted from PBMCs. These data were also reused for a study on T cells in Graves' hyperthyroidism and ophthalmopathy.

The source material was peripheral blood mononuclear cells (PBMCs), sampled at new diagnosis, from a patient treated with antithyroid drugs. The receptors shown here come from a woman aged 18-29 years with Graves disease.

This clonotype was counted at least ten times. The junction departs from germline at one end; a sequencing error may be responsible. V is TRBV5-1 and J is TRBJ2-3; TRBD1 agrees at 8 bases. The CDR3 contains 14 residues. Germline V lookup: CDR1 SGHRS, CDR2 YFSETQ. CDR3 amino acids: CASSRGQGTDTQYF. CDR3 nucleotides: TGTGCCAGCAGTCGGGGACAGGGCACAGATACGCAGTATTTT.

The genes are TRBV11-1 and TRBJ2-2; D unclear. Trimming took off 4 bases at V and 8 bases at J, with 11 bases between the two ends. Germline V gives CDR1 SGHAT, CDR2 FQDESV (reference sequence). The CDR3 consists of 13 residues. The CDR3: CASSYLPGGELFF. The CDR3 bases are TGTGCCAGCAGCTACCTCCCTGGGGGGGAGCTGTTTTTT.

Only a few counts were recorded for this clonotype. V and J are TRBV11-2 and TRBJ2-3; TRBD2 matches 10 bases. The CDR3 sequence is 16 residues long. Per germline, CDR1 SGHAT and CDR2 FQNNGV. V was clipped by 2 bases and J by 3 bases; unmatched bases: 5. In DNA form, the CDR3 reads TGTGCCAGCAGCTTAACTAGCGGGATGAGGACAGATACGCAGTATTTT. Residues: CASSLTSGMRTDTQYF. The entire variable domain, with the rest obtained from reference TRBV11-2 and TRBJ2-3, is as follows: EAGVAQSPRYKIIEKRQSVAFWCNPISGHATLYWYQQILGQGPKLLIQFQNNGVVDDSQLPKDRFSAERLKGVDSTLKIQPAKLEDSAVYLCASSLTSGMRTDTQYFGPGTRLTVL.

This clonotype turned up a few times. The chain employs TRBV6-1 and TRBJ1-5; weak D call: TRBD1 (5 bases). V lost 5 bases, J lost 2 bases, and 16 bases lay in between. The CDR3 has 16 residues. In germline, CDR1 is MNHNS, CDR2 SASEGT. The CDR3 sequence is CASSPGLLGGNQPQHF. The CDR3 DNA reads as TGTGCCAGCAGTCCTGGACTCCTGGGGGGCAATCAGCCCCAGCATTTT.

This clonotype was counted at least ten times. The chain combines TRBV6-2 or TRBV6-3 with TRBJ2-1; possible D gene TRBD2, 7 bases. The germline V and J ends were trimmed by 8 bases and 4 bases, with 12 bases remaining between them. Germline V gene sequence: CDR1 MNHEY, CDR2 SVGEGT. This CDR3 region has 13 residues. CDR3 bases: TGTGCCAGCTCACAGGGAGGGTACAATGAGCAGTTCTTC. Translated: CASSQGGYNEQFF.